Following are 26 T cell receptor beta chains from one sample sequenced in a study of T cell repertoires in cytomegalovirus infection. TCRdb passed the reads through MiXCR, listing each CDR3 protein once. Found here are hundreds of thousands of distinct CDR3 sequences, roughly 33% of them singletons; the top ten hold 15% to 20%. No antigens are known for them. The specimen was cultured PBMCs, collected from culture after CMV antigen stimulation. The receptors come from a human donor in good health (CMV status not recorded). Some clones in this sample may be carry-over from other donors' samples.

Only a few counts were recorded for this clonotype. CDR3 DNA: TGTGCCATCAGTGTGGAGGAACTATCCTACAATGAGCAGTTCTTC. Its protein is CAISVEELSYNEQFF. The chain is built from TRBV10-3 and TRBJ2-1, with TRBD2 as a possible D gene (5 bases). This CDR3 has 15 residues. CDR1 and CDR2 (germline): ENHRY, SYGVKD. The V end lost 4 bases, the J end lost 1 base, and 11 bases lay between the germline ends.

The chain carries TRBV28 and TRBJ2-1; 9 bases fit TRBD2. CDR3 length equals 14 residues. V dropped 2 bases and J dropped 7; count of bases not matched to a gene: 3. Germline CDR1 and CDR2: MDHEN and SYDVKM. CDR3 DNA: TGTGCCAGCAGTTTACCGAGCGGGGGGAATGAGCAGTTCTTC. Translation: CASSLPSGGNEQFF.

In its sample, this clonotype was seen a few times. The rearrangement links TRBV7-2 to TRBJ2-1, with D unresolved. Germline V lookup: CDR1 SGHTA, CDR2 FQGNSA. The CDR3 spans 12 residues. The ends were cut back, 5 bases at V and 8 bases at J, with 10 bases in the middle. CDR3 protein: CASSLTLDEQFF. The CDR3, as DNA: TGTGCCAGCAGCCTAACCTTAGATGAGCAGTTCTTC.

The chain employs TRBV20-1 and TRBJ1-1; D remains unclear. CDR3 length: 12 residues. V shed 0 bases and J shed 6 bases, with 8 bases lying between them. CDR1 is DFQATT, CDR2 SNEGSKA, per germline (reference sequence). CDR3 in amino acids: CSARDRTAEAFF. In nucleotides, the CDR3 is TGCAGTGCTAGAGATCGGACGGCTGAAGCTTTCTTT.

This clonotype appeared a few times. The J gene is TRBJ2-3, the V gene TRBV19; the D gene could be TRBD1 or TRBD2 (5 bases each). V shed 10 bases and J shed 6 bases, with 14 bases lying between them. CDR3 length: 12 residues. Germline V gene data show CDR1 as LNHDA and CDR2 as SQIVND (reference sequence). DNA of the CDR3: TGTGCCATCGGGACCCCAGATGATACGCAGTATTTT. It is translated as CAIGTPDDTQYF. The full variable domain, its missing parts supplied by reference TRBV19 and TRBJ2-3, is DGGITQSPKYLFRKEGQNVTLSCEQNLNHDAMYWYRQDPGQGLRLIYYSQIVNDFQKGDIAEGYSVSREKKESFPLTVTSAQKNPTAFYLCAIGTPDDTQYFGPGTRLTVL.

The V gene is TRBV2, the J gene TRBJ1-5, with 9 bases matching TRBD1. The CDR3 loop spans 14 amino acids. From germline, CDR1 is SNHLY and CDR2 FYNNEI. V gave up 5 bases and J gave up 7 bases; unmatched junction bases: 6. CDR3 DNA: TGTGCCAGCAGTCGGGACAGGGTATCCCAGCCCCAGCATTTT. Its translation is CASSRDRVSQPQHF. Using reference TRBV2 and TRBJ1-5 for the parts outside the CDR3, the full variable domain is EPEVTQTPSHQVTQMGQEVILRCVPISNHLYFYWYRQILGQKVEFLVSFYNNEISEKSEIFDDQFSVERPDGSNFTLKIRSTKLEDSAMYFCASSRDRVSQPQHFGDGTRLSIL.

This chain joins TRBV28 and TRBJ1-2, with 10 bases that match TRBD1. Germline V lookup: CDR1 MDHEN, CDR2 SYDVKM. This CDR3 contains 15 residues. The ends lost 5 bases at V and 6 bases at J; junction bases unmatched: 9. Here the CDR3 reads CASSQTRQGANGYTF. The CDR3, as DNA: TGTGCCAGCAGTCAAACAAGACAGGGGGCAAATGGCTACACCTTC.

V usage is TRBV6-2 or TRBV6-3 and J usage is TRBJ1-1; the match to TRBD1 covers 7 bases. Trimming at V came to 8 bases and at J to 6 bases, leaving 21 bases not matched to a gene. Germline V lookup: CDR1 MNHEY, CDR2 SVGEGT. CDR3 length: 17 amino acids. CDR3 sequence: CASGVQFLQGLVAEAFF. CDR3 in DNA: TGTGCCAGCGGGGTACAATTCCTACAGGGGCTGGTAGCTGAAGCTTTCTTT.

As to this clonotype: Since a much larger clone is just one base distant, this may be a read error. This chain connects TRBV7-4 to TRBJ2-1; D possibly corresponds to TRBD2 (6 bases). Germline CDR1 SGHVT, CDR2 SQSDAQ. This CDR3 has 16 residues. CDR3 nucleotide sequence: TGTGCCAGCAGCTTTAAGCGCGGGGAGCTACACAATGAGCAGTTATTC. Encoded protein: CASSFKRGELHNEQLF.

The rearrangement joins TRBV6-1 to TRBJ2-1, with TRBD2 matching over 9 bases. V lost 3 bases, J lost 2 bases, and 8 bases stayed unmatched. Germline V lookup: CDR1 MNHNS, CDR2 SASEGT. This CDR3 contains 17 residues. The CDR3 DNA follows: TGTGCCAGCAGTGAGCGGGGGGGTCAAGGCCCCTACAATGAGCAGTTCTTC. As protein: CASSERGGQGPYNEQFF.

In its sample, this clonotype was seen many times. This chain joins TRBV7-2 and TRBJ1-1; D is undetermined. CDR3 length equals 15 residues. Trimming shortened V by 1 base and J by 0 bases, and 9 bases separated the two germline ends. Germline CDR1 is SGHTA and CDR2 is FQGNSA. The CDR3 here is CASSLGRVMNTEAFF. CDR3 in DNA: TGTGCCAGCAGCTTAGGGCGGGTCATGAACACTGAAGCTTTCTTT.

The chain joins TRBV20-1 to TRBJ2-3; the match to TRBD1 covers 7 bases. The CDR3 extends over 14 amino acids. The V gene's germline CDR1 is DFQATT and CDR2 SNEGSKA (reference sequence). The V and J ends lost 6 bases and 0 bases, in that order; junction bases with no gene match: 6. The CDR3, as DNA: TGCAGTGCCCCGACAGGGACAAGCACAGATACGCAGTATTTT. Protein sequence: CSAPTGTSTDTQYF.

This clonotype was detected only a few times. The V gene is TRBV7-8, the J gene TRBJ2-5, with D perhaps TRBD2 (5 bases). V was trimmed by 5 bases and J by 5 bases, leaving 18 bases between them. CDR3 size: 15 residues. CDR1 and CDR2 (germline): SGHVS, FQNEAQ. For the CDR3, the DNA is TGTGCCAGCAGCCTCAGGCGATCACCGGGGGAGACCCAGTACTTC. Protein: CASSLRRSPGETQYF.

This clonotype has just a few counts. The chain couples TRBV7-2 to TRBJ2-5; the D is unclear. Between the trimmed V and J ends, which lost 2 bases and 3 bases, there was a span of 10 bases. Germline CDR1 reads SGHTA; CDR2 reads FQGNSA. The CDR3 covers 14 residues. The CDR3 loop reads CASSLSTLKETQYF. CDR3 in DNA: TGTGCCAGCAGCTTATCTACTCTCAAAGAGACCCAGTACTTC.

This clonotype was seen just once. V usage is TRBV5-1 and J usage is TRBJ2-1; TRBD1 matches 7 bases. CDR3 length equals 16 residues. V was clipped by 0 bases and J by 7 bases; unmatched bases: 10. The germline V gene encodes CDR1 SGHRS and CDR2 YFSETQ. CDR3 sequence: CASSLGQGQGVNEQFF. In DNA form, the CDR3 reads TGCGCCAGCAGCTTGGGCCAGGGTCAGGGGGTTAATGAGCAGTTCTTC.

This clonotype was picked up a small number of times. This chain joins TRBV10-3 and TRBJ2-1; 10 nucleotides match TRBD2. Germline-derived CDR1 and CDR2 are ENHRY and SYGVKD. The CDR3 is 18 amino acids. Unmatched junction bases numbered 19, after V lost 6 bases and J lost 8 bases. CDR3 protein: CAIRGGRVAGGSIDEQFF. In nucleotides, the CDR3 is TGTGCCATCAGGGGGGGTAGGGTAGCGGGAGGTTCGATCGATGAGCAGTTCTTC.

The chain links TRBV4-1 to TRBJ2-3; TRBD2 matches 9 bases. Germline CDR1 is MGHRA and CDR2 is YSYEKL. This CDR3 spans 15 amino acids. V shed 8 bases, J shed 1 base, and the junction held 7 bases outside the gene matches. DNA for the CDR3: TGCGCCAGCGCCTTCAGGACTAGCGGCACAGATACGCAGTATTTT. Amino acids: CASAFRTSGTDTQYF.

CDR3 region: CASSRRELNTQYF. The CDR3 DNA is TGTGCCAGCAGCCGAAGGGAACTAAATACGCAGTATTTT. The rearrangement uses TRBV7-9 and TRBJ2-3, with no clear D. Germline CDR1 SEHNR, CDR2 FQNEAQ (reference sequence). V was cut by 5 bases and J by 7 bases, with 13 bases left in between. The CDR3 runs to 13 residues.

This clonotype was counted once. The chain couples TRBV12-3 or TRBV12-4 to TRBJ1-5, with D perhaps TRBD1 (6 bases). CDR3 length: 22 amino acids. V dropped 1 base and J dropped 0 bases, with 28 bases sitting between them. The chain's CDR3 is CASSLGSLLWGMGAYSNQPQHF. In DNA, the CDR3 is TGTGCCAGCAGTTTAGGCTCCCTGTTGTGGGGGATGGGGGCCTATAGCAATCAGCCCCAGCATTTT.

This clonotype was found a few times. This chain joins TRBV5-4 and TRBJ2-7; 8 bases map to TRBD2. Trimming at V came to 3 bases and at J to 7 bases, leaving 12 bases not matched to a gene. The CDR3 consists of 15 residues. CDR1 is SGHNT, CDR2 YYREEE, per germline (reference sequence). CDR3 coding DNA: TGTGCCAGCAGCTCGCCATTTGCGGGGGGAGATGAGCAGTACTTC. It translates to CASSSPFAGGDEQYF.

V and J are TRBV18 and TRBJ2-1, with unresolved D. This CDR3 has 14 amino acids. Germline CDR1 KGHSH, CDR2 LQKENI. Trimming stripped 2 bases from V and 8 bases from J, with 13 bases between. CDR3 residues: CASSPDRSSHEQFF. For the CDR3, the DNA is TGTGCCAGCTCACCAGACCGGTCTTCCCATGAGCAGTTCTTC.

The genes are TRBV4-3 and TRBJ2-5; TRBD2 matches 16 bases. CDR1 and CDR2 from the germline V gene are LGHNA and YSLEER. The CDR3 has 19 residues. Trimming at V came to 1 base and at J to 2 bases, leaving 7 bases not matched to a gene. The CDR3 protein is CASSQGGLAGGPGQETQYF. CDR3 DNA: TGCGCCAGCAGCCAAGGGGGACTAGCGGGAGGGCCGGGACAAGAGACCCAGTACTTC.

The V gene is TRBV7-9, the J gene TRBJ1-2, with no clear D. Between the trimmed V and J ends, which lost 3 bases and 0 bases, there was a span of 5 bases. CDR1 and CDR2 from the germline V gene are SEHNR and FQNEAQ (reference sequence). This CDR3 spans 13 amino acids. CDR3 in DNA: TGTGCCAGCAGCTTGCAGGCTAACTATGGCTACACCTTC. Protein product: CASSLQANYGYTF.

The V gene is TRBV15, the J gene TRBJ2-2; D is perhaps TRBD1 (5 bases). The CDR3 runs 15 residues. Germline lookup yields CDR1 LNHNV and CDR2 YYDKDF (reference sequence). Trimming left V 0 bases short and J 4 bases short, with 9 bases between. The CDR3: CATSRESRATGELFF. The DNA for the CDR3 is TGTGCCACCAGCAGAGAATCCAGGGCCACCGGGGAGCTGTTTTTT. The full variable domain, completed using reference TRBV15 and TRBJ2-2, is DAMVIQNPRYQVTQFGKPVTLSCSQTLNHNVMYWYQQKSSQAPKLLFHYYDKDFNNEADTPDNFQSRRPNTSFCFLDIRSPGLGDTAMYLCATSRESRATGELFFGEGSRLTVL.

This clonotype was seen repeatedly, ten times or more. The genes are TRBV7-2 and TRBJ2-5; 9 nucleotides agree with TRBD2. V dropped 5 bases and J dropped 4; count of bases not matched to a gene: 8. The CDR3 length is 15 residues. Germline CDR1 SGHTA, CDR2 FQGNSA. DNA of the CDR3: TGTGCCAGCAGCACACCGGGACTAGCAGGAGAGACCCAGTACTTC. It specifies CASSTPGLAGETQYF.

The CDR3 sequence is CASSQDWGDQETQYF. DNA of the CDR3: TGTGCCAGCAGCCAAGACTGGGGGGACCAAGAGACCCAGTACTTC. The V call is TRBV4-2, the J call TRBJ2-5, with D possibly being TRBD2 (6 bases). CDR1 is LGHNA and CDR2 is YNFKEQ in the germline V gene. This CDR3 comprises 15 residues. Trimming stripped 0 bases from V and 0 bases from J, with 8 bases between.